This T cell receptor (beta chain) was found in a study of blood T cells in healthy people across ages. J gave up 9 bases and V 3 bases, and 9 bases lay outside the gene matches. CDR1 LGHNA and CDR2 YNFKEQ come from the germline V gene. This CDR3 is 15 amino acids long. Study-wide results and caveats: As naive T cell percentage varied, TCR beta diversity correlated strongly with it.

About this clonotype: Its specificity is unknown.

A sample-barcoded 5' primer and a J-beta primer mix were used in a second PCR of roughly 6 to 12 cycles. Tagging of each cDNA molecule was performed by a template-switch adaptor with 12 random nucleotides. Each CDR3 protein gets one entry after TCRdb re-called the 5' RACE reads with MiXCR. The sample holds 1.5 million to 2 million distinct CDR3 sequences, around 50% seen once. Approximately 9.7 milliliters was the volume of peripheral blood drawn from each donor. Each sample gave at least 7 million isolated PBMCs. Material for sequencing was blood. The chain recombines TRBV4-2 with TRBJ2-1; 9 bases align to TRBD2. The clonotype originates from a woman aged 40 to 55 in good health. CDR3 in amino acids: CASSQAGTSSGEQFF. CDR3 DNA sequence: TGTGCCAGCAGCCAGGCCGGGACTAGCTCTGGTGAGCAGTTCTTC.